The T cell receptor beta chain under discussion was sequenced for a study of blood T cell repertoires in COVID-19. Across the study: COVID-19 samples collected from the United States, Italy and Spain covered acute and convalescent phases. PBMCs, B-cell-depleted T cells, or T cells were the source of the cDNA or gDNA that made up the material.

The V gene's germline CDR1 is WNHNN and CDR2 SYGVQD (reference sequence). The J segment lost 5 bases and the V segment lost 2 bases, leaving 3 bases of the junction unmatched. The CDR3 totals 14 residues. In the source study's methods: How many nucleated cells were present was estimated from reference gene primer amplification. The table came from immunoSEQ multiplex PCR; TCRdb's copy has only in-frame clones and leaves some out. The DNA gave D and trimming, while V, J and clone size come from that table. Of a few hundred thousand clones listed, just under 85% are singletons. The V call is TRBV10-1, the J call TRBJ1-1; 9 bases map to TRBD1. The receptor was isolated from a man older than 75 with acute or convalescent COVID-19. The material sequenced was peripheral blood. CDR3 sequence (DNA): TGCGCCAGCAGTGAGGGACAGGGGTATACTGAAGCTTTCTTT. This translates into CASSEGQGYTEAFF.